The 21 T cell receptor beta chains presented below share a single source sample, sequenced in a study of T cells in Graves' hyperthyroidism and ophthalmopathy. Amplified regions were TCR beta CDR3 sequences from RNA transcripts. HTBI primers were employed in a first-round RT-PCR of the TCR CDR3. Each CDR3 protein is one row after TCRdb ran MiXCR on the multiplex PCR reads. Altogether about 300,000 distinct CDR3 sequences are present, about 15% being singletons, with the ten largest covering around 34%. Sequenced input: blood. These receptors originate from a young man with Graves' hyperthyroidism.

This clonotype was picked up many times. The chain recombines TRBV30 with TRBJ1-2, with D perhaps TRBD1 (6 bases). With 7 bases removed from V and 2 bases from J, the gap between germline ends came to 20 bases. The length of the CDR3 is 15 residues. Germline V lookup: CDR1 GTSNPN, CDR2 SVGIG (reference sequence). CDR3: CAYTTGGATNYGYTF. The CDR3 region has the DNA TGTGCCTACACCACCGGGGGGGCGACCAACTATGGCTACACCTTC.

In this sample, this clonotype turned up many times. The gene calls are TRBV28 and TRBJ2-7, with 13 bases that match TRBD2. The CDR3 length is 15 residues. The germline CDR1 and CDR2 sequences are MDHEN and SYDVKM. V was pared by 4 bases and J by 6 bases, with 6 bases of the junction left unmatched. The DNA of the CDR3 is TGTGCCAGCAGTTCAGGGACTAGCGGGGCTACCGAGCAGTACTTC. This sequence encodes CASSSGTSGATEQYF.

This clonotype has at least ten counts. The chain combines TRBV30 with TRBJ1-5, with 7 positions matching TRBD1. The CDR3 covers 15 residues. Germline loops: CDR1 GTSNPN, CDR2 SVGIG (reference sequence). Trimming took 3 bases from V and 7 from J; bases not matched to a gene: 12. CDR3 sequence: CAWSPPEGARQPQHF. The CDR3 DNA sequence: TGTGCCTGGAGCCCCCCCGAGGGGGCTCGCCAGCCCCAGCATTTT.

V and J are TRBV19 and TRBJ2-3; 11 bases match TRBD2. Germline CDR1 is LNHDA and CDR2 is SQIVND (reference sequence). Trimming took 6 bases from V and 2 from J; bases not matched to a gene: 7. The CDR3 spans 16 residues. Here the CDR3 DNA reads TGTGCCAGTAGGACCCGGACTAGCGGGCACACAGATACGCAGTATTTT. Translation: CASRTRTSGHTDTQYF.

The table lists this clonotype with many counts. The chain carries TRBV3-1 and TRBJ2-3; D is uncertain. Germline lookup yields CDR1 LGHDT and CDR2 YNNKEL (reference sequence). The length of the CDR3 is 13 residues. The ends were cut back, 2 bases at V and 1 base at J, with 4 bases in the middle. CDR3 loop: CASSQRGTDTQYF. The CDR3 DNA follows: TGTGCCAGCAGCCAACGGGGCACAGATACGCAGTATTTT.

This clonotype appeared many times. The V and J genes are TRBV11-2 and TRBJ2-1; no clear D. The CDR3 totals 15 residues. With 5 bases removed from V and 5 bases from J, the gap between germline ends came to 16 bases. Looked up from germline, CDR1 is SGHAT and CDR2 is FQNNGV. The CDR3 coding sequence is TGTGCCAGCAGCGCTGACGGACGGAAAAACAATGAGCAGTTCTTC. The encoded protein is CASSADGRKNNEQFF.

This clonotype has a count of ten or more. The J gene is TRBJ2-5, the V gene TRBV5-5; D perhaps matches TRBD2 (6 bases). CDR1 SGHKS and CDR2 YYEKEE come from the germline V gene (reference sequence). The V end was cut by 0 bases, the J end by 4 bases, with 22 bases between. CDR3 length: 18 residues. CDR3 region: CASSLGGGMSVVGETQYF. Here the CDR3 DNA reads TGTGCCAGCAGCTTGGGTGGCGGGATGAGTGTAGTGGGAGAGACCCAGTACTTC.

This clonotype was seen a handful of times. The rearrangement links TRBV20-1 to TRBJ1-6, with D unresolved. Germline V lookup: CDR1 DFQATT, CDR2 SNEGSKA (reference sequence). There are 12 residues in the CDR3. Trimming removed 3 bases from V and 10 bases from J, with 10 bases in between. CDR3 amino acids: CSASPGGSPLHF. In DNA form, the CDR3 reads TGCAGTGCTAGCCCGGGCGGGTCACCCCTCCACTTT.

This clonotype was recorded at least ten times. The chain's CDR3 is CATEGDHNEQFF. The CDR3, as DNA: TGTGCCACGGAGGGGGATCACAATGAGCAGTTCTTC. The chain is built from TRBV10-3 and TRBJ2-1; D possibly matches TRBD1 or TRBD2 (6 bases each). The CDR3 consists of 12 residues. From germline, CDR1 is ENHRY and CDR2 SYGVKD. Trimming took 10 bases from V and 5 from J, leaving 12 bases between them.

This clonotype has a count of ten or more. The rearrangement joins TRBV3-1 to TRBJ1-1; no clear D gene. V lost 3 bases and J 1 base, leaving 12 bases between the germline ends. This CDR3 has 15 residues. Germline CDR1 is LGHDT and CDR2 is YNNKEL (reference sequence). The CDR3 DNA follows: TGTGCCAGCAGCCAGGACGTCGGTCAGAACACTGAAGCTTTCTTT. Protein: CASSQDVGQNTEAFF.

This clonotype has only a few counts. The gene calls are TRBV7-8 and TRBJ2-2; 8 nucleotides match TRBD2. The length of the CDR3 is 17 residues. With 1 base clipped from V and 7 bases from J, the junction kept 11 bases outside the gene matches. The germline gives CDR1 SGHVS, CDR2 FQNEAQ. CDR3 residues: CASSLGDPAGDFGELFF. Written as DNA, the CDR3 is TGTGCCAGCAGCTTAGGGGACCCAGCGGGAGATTTCGGGGAGCTGTTTTTT.

Only a few counts were recorded for this clonotype. This chain uses TRBV9 with TRBJ2-1; maybe TRBD2 (6 bases). CDR1 and CDR2 (germline): SGDLS, YYNGEE. The CDR3 totals 14 residues. V was cut by 4 bases and J by 0 bases, with 8 bases left in between. CDR3 nucleotides: TGTGCCAGCAGCAATAGCGGCTCCTACAATGAGCAGTTCTTC. Residues: CASSNSGSYNEQFF.

The table lists this clonotype with a few counts. V and J are TRBV20-1 and TRBJ2-7; the D is unclear. In germline, CDR1 is DFQATT, CDR2 SNEGSKA (reference sequence). This CDR3 spans 10 amino acids. V lost 7 bases, J lost 2 bases, and 6 bases lay in between. This CDR3 is CSVTTYEQYF. In DNA form, the CDR3 reads TGCAGTGTTACTACCTACGAGCAGTACTTC.

This clonotype has a single count. V is TRBV24-1 and J is TRBJ2-3, with a possible D match to TRBD1 (5 bases). V was shortened by 0 bases and J by 5 bases, with 11 bases between the two germline ends. The CDR3 has 15 residues. Germline CDR1 is KGHDR and CDR2 is SFDVKD. CDR3 nucleotide sequence: TGTGCCACCAGTGATTTGGTTGGACACATAGATACGCAGTATTTT. Residues: CATSDLVGHIDTQYF.

The chain is built from TRBV7-9 and TRBJ2-1; D is possibly TRBD2 (6 bases). This CDR3 contains 16 residues. Looked up from germline, CDR1 is SEHNR and CDR2 is FQNEAQ (reference sequence). V was shortened by 2 bases and J by 0 bases, with 11 bases between the two germline ends. The CDR3 is CASSLWRGSSYNEQFF. Written as DNA, the CDR3 is TGTGCCAGCAGCTTATGGCGGGGTAGCTCCTACAATGAGCAGTTCTTC.

This clonotype was picked up many times. Germline and junction disagree at one end, which may indicate a read error. The rearrangement links TRBV7-7 to TRBJ2-5; 7 bases are a match to TRBD2. Per germline, CDR1 SSHAT and CDR2 FNYEAQ (reference sequence). This CDR3 comprises 15 residues. CDR3 nucleotides: TGTGCTAGCAGCTTAAACTGGGGCGGGGGAGAGACCCAGTACTTC. The encoded protein is CASSLNWGGGETQYF.

This clonotype was seen repeatedly, ten times or more. The chain couples TRBV20-1 to TRBJ2-3, with 7 bases that match TRBD2. Germline assignment: CDR1 DFQATT and CDR2 SNEGSKA (reference sequence). CDR3 size: 12 residues. V was clipped by 5 bases and J by 4 bases; unmatched bases: 3. The CDR3 DNA is TGCAGTGCTGTACGGGGGGCAGATACGCAGTATTTT. It yields the protein CSAVRGADTQYF.

In this sample, this clonotype turned up many times. V usage is TRBV7-6 and J usage is TRBJ2-1; D uncertain. The germline gives CDR1 SGHVS, CDR2 FNYEAQ. The V end lost 5 bases, the J end lost 6 bases, and 14 bases lay between the germline ends. This CDR3 has 14 amino acids. DNA of the CDR3: TGTGCCAGCAGCCCCCCGGTAGGGCCCAATGAGCAGTTCTTC. Residues: CASSPPVGPNEQFF. Filled out from reference TRBV7-6 and TRBJ2-1, the complete variable domain reads GAGVSQSPRYKVTKRGQDVALRCDPISGHVSLYWYRQALGQGPEFLTYFNYEAQQDKSGLPNDRFSAERPEGSISTLTIQRTEQRDSAMYRCASSPPVGPNEQFFGPGTRLTVL.

This clonotype has only a few counts. This chain links TRBV24-1 with TRBJ1-6; D is ambiguous. The CDR3 consists of 13 residues. Trimming removed 10 bases from V and 5 bases from J, with 11 bases in between. The germline gives CDR1 KGHDR, CDR2 SFDVKD. The CDR3 nucleotides are TGTGCCACAGCACCTGATGATAATTCACCCCTCCACTTT. It translates to CATAPDDNSPLHF.

A word on this clonotype: This may be a read error, as it is one base from a much larger clone. The V and J genes are TRBV20-1 and TRBJ2-7, with D perhaps TRBD1 or TRBD2 (5 bases each). The CDR3 totals 15 residues. Germline CDR1 and CDR2: DFQATT and SNEGSKA (reference sequence). The DNA for the CDR3 is TGCAGTACTAGGGGAGAGACAGAAAATTACTACGAGCAGTACTTC. Translated, it gives CSTRGETENYYEQYF.

This clonotype was seen ten or more times. The chain recombines TRBV20-1 with TRBJ2-5, with 14 bases matching TRBD2. The ends lost 6 bases at V and 3 bases at J; junction bases unmatched: 9. Germline CDR1 is DFQATT and CDR2 is SNEGSKA (reference sequence). The CDR3 contains 16 residues. The CDR3 region has the DNA TGCAGTGCAAGACTAGCGGGAGGGCCGGGAGAAGAGACCCAGTACTTC. Protein: CSARLAGGPGEETQYF.